One sample yielded the 12 T cell receptor beta chains listed below, sequenced in a study of blood T cell repertoires in COVID-19. Some clones are missing from TCRdb's copy, which holds only in-frame ones; the method was immunoSEQ multiplex PCR. Among about 300,000 clones listed, 65% to 85% were seen once. The sequenced sample was peripheral blood. Every receptor here comes from a human donor with COVID-19, enrolled during active disease. The donor label of this sample is uncertain.

The rearrangement links TRBV6-5 to TRBJ2-7, with 8 bases matching TRBD1. Looked up from germline, CDR1 is MNHEY and CDR2 is SVGAGI. CDR3 length: 13 residues. V dropped 5 bases and J dropped 5; count of bases not matched to a gene: 5. As DNA, the CDR3 is TGTGCCAGCAGTCGGACAGGGTCCCACGAGCAGTACTTC. This gives the protein CASSRTGSHEQYF.

The gene calls are TRBV30 and TRBJ1-3, with D possibly being TRBD1 (5 bases). Trimming removed 5 bases from V and 0 bases from J, with 11 bases in between. Germline V CDR1 and CDR2: GTSNPN, SVGIG (reference sequence). The CDR3 is 14 residues long. CDR3 sequence (DNA): TGTGCCTGGGGGGCCTCTCGCTCTGGAAACACCATATATTTT. Residues: CAWGASRSGNTIYF.

The chain combines TRBV5-1 with TRBJ2-7, with 8 bases that match TRBD2. The CDR3 extends over 15 amino acids. Germline CDR1 SGHRS, CDR2 YFSETQ. The trim removed 0 bases at V and 3 bases at J, leaving 5 bases unmatched. The DNA for the CDR3 is TGCGCCAGCAGCTTGGATGCTAGCGGGTTCTACGAGCAGTACTTC. As protein: CASSLDASGFYEQYF. Full variable domain (outside the CDR3, taken from reference TRBV5-1 and TRBJ2-7): KAGVTQTPRYLIKTRGQQVTLSCSPISGHRSVSWYQQTPGQGLQFLFEYFSETQRNKGNFPGRFSGRQFSNSRSEMNVSTLELGDSALYLCASSLDASGFYEQYFGPGTRLTVT.

The chain employs TRBV5-1 and TRBJ1-6; D unclear. V was shortened by 0 bases and J by 7 bases, with 17 bases between the two germline ends. Germline CDR1 reads SGHRS; CDR2 reads YFSETQ. This CDR3 is built from 17 residues. The CDR3 reads CASSLVYSELENSPLHF. CDR3 DNA sequence: TGCGCCAGCAGCTTGGTTTATTCGGAGCTGGAGAATTCACCCCTCCACTTT. Based on the CDR3 plus reference TRBV5-1 and TRBJ1-6, the full variable domain is KAGVTQTPRYLIKTRGQQVTLSCSPISGHRSVSWYQQTPGQGLQFLFEYFSETQRNKGNFPGRFSGRQFSNSRSEMNVSTLELGDSALYLCASSLVYSELENSPLHFGNGTRLTVT.

This chain links TRBV6-6 with TRBJ1-1; D is unresolved. The CDR3 contains 14 residues. Deletions cut 2 bases from V and 2 bases from J, with 9 bases between. Germline CDR1 is MNHNY and CDR2 is SVGAGI (reference sequence). The CDR3 reads CASSYAGTNTEAFF. In DNA form, the CDR3 reads TGTGCCAGCAGTTACGCAGGAACCAACACTGAAGCTTTCTTT.

This chain connects TRBV28 to TRBJ1-2; no firm D call. The CDR3 runs 12 residues. V was shortened by 6 bases and J by 2 bases, with 7 bases between the two germline ends. Germline CDR1 reads MDHEN; CDR2 reads SYDVKM. This CDR3 is CASRSGNYGYTF. The DNA of the CDR3 is TGTGCCAGCAGGTCGGGAAACTATGGCTACACCTTC.

Only one count was recorded for this clone. The rearrangement uses TRBV28 and TRBJ2-7, with 10 bases identical to TRBD2. The J segment lost 0 bases and the V segment lost 5 bases, leaving 16 bases of the junction unmatched. This CDR3 is 19 amino acids long. Looked up from germline, CDR1 is MDHEN and CDR2 is SYDVKM. CDR3 sequence: CASSGPLAGFYPLSYEQYF. The CDR3 DNA is TGTGCCAGCAGTGGTCCACTAGCGGGATTCTATCCCCTCTCCTACGAGCAGTACTTC.

V is TRBV9 and J is TRBJ2-3; TRBD2 agrees at 11 bases. The CDR3 extends over 20 amino acids. Germline CDR1 is SGDLS and CDR2 is YYNGEE. The junction had 20 bases not matched to a gene; V was cut back by 4 bases and J by 4 bases. The CDR3 DNA reads as TGTGCCAGCAGCATTTACAGGGACGATAGCGGGAGGGCCTGGCCAGATACGCAGTATTTT. Its translation is CASSIYRDDSGRAWPDTQYF.

This sequence joins TRBV28 and TRBJ1-1, with no clear D. The germline CDR1 and CDR2 sequences are MDHEN and SYDVKM. This CDR3 has 14 amino acids. V dropped 3 bases and J dropped 2 bases, with 10 bases sitting between them. CDR3 coding DNA: TGTGCCAGCAGTTTTCTTCGCGGTAACACTGAAGCTTTCTTT. Encoded protein: CASSFLRGNTEAFF.

This rearrangement joins TRBV19 to TRBJ1-1, with a possible D match to TRBD1 (6 bases). V lost 3 bases and J lost 5, with 16 bases in between. This CDR3 spans 15 amino acids. From germline, CDR1 is LNHDA and CDR2 SQIVND (reference sequence). CDR3 region: CASSIFRTGRTEAFF. The CDR3 DNA is TGTGCCAGTAGTATTTTTCGTACAGGGAGAACTGAAGCTTTCTTT.

The CDR3 loop is CASSYFGRQFNEAFF. The CDR3 region has the DNA TGTGCCAGCAGTTACTTCGGCAGGCAGTTCAATGAAGCTTTCTTT. This rearrangement joins TRBV6-5 to TRBJ1-1; D unclear. The CDR3 spans 15 residues. Germline-derived CDR1 and CDR2 are MNHEY and SVGAGI. The ends were cut back, 1 base at V and 7 bases at J, with 16 bases in the middle.

J is TRBJ1-2 and V is TRBV9; D is unclear. Germline V gives CDR1 SGDLS, CDR2 YYNGEE. V lost 3 bases, J lost 2 bases, and 11 bases lay in between. This CDR3 region has 14 residues. The CDR3 sequence is CASSAETGNYGYTF. The CDR3 region has the DNA TGTGCCAGCAGCGCCGAAACCGGGAACTATGGCTACACCTTC.